Following are 5 T cell receptor beta chains from one sample sequenced in a study of control samples from healthy donors and cancer patients. Sequencing was performed with immunoSEQ multiplex PCR; in TCRdb, only in-frame clones are kept and a portion is missing. The sample has roughly 160,000 clones, about 94% seen once; the top ten hold 14%. Specimen: PBMCs. These receptors were collected from a man in his sixties with colorectal cancer.

Comments on this clone: Distinct nucleotide sequences in the sample also encode this CDR3. This chain uses TRBV10-3 with TRBJ2-7, with D uncertain. V was clipped by 0 bases and J by 6 bases, with 3 bases between them. CDR1 is ENHRY, CDR2 SYGVKD, per germline. This CDR3 is 11 amino acids long. DNA for the CDR3: TGTGCCATCAGTGAGTCGGGCGAGCAGTACTTC. Amino acids: CAISESGEQYF.

The rearrangement uses TRBV9 and TRBJ2-5; 7 bases line up with TRBD2. The CDR3 spans 14 residues. Trimming removed 3 bases from V and 5 bases from J; junction bases left unmatched: 7. Germline V gene lookup returns CDR1 SGDLS and CDR2 YYNGEE. For the CDR3, the DNA is TGTGCCAGCAGCGACGGGGAGGGGCTGGAGACCCAGTACTTC. It codes for CASSDGEGLETQYF. Full variable domain (remainder filled in from reference TRBV9 and TRBJ2-5): DSGVTQTPKHLITATGQRVTLRCSPRSGDLSVYWYQQSLDQGLQFLIQYYNGEERAKGNILERFSAQQFPDLHSELNLSSLELGDSALYFCASSDGEGLETQYFGPGTRLLVL.

The rearrangement links TRBV21-1 to TRBJ2-2; the listed D gene, TRBD2, was not tested against the DNA. TRBV21-1 is a known pseudogene. The CDR3 extends over 20 amino acids. CDR3 in amino acids: CASSKEVGVTLAYITGELFF. CDR3 DNA sequence: TGTGCCAGCAGCAAAGAGGTGGGGGTTACACTAGCCTATATCACCGGGGAGCTGTTTTTT.

The rearrangement links TRBV3-1 (or the pseudogene TRBV3-2) to TRBJ2-2; D is unclear. Trimming left V 3 bases short and J 0 bases short, with 2 bases between. The CDR3 loop spans 13 amino acids. Germline values: CDR1 LGHDT, CDR2 YNNKEL (reference sequence). The CDR3 coding sequence is TGTGCCAGCAGCCAGTCGAACACCGGGGAGCTGTTTTTT. Its translation: CASSQSNTGELFF.

Concerning this clone itself: Other DNA sequences in the sample encode the same CDR3. The rearrangement links TRBV12-3 or TRBV12-4 to TRBJ1-5; a weak D match, TRBD1 (5 bases). There are 13 residues in the CDR3. Trimming cost V 1 base and J 7 bases, with 8 bases left between them. This CDR3 is CASSLGGGQPQHF. DNA of the CDR3: TGTGCCAGCAGTTTAGGGGGCGGGCAGCCCCAGCATTTT.